Below, 12 T cell receptor beta chains from the same sample are listed, as sequenced in a study of control samples from healthy donors and cancer patients. Using immunoSEQ multiplex PCR, the repertoire was profiled, and TCRdb retains in-frame clones only, with some absent. The sample has tens of thousands of clones, roughly 88% seen once; the top ten hold 5% to 7%. The sample consisted of blood. Source of these receptors: a woman in her 50s in good health.

This chain uses TRBV4-2 with TRBJ1-2; 11 bases line up with TRBD1. The CDR3 is 16 amino acids. Germline V gene lookup returns CDR1 LGHNA and CDR2 YNFKEQ. The trim removed 5 bases at V and 8 bases at J, leaving 13 bases unmatched. DNA for the CDR3: TGTGCCAGCAGCGCTCCCCCCGGGACAGGGGGAAGCGGCTACACCTTC. Translation: CASSAPPGTGGSGYTF.

The rearrangement uses TRBV20-1 and TRBJ1-1; unclear D gene. With 2 bases removed from V and 7 bases from J, the gap between germline ends came to 8 bases. The CDR3 consists of 11 residues. Germline V gene data show CDR1 as DFQATT and CDR2 as SNEGSKA (reference sequence). The CDR3 loop reads CSARNDDEAFF. CDR3 DNA: TGCAGTGCTAGAAACGACGATGAAGCTTTCTTT.

The chain is built from TRBV5-8 and TRBJ1-1; D is uncertain. Germline V lookup: CDR1 SGHTS, CDR2 YDEGEE. The V and J ends lost 4 bases and 10 bases respectively, with 17 bases between them. This CDR3 has 13 residues. The CDR3 DNA sequence: TGTGCCAGCAGCCCGGGCGAGCGGGTGGCAGCTTTCTTT. This translates into CASSPGERVAAFF.

CDR3 sequence: CASSLRASGNKYNEQFF. Written as DNA, the CDR3 is TGTGCCAGCAGCCTTAGAGCTAGCGGCAACAAGTACAATGAGCAGTTCTTC. The V call is TRBV5-5, the J call TRBJ2-1, with TRBD2 matching over 7 bases. The CDR3 has 17 amino acids. Per the germline V gene, CDR1 is SGHKS and CDR2 is YYEKEE (reference sequence). The junction had 14 bases not matched to a gene; V was cut back by 4 bases and J by 4 bases.

V gene TRBV27 combines with J gene TRBJ1-6, with 8 bases fitting TRBD1. This CDR3 is 15 amino acids long. Trimming cost V 8 bases and J 14 bases; bases outside gene matches: 17. Germline values: CDR1 MNHEY, CDR2 SMNVEV (reference sequence). The CDR3 protein is CASGMSRDRTGSLHF. CDR3 coding DNA: TGTGCCAGCGGAATGAGCCGGGACAGGACGGGATCCCTCCACTTT.

This clone showed up just once. The chain joins TRBV18 to TRBJ1-1, with 8 bases aligning to TRBD1. CDR1 is KGHSH, CDR2 LQKENI, per germline. The CDR3 is made up of 14 amino acids. Trimming removed 4 bases from V and 3 bases from J; junction bases left unmatched: 4. CDR3 sequence: CASSQGQVYTEAFF. The DNA for the CDR3 is TGTGCCAGCTCACAGGGACAGGTATACACTGAAGCTTTCTTT.

The rearrangement uses TRBV5-1 and TRBJ2-1; 9 bases match TRBD2. The CDR3 is 16 amino acids. Germline CDR1 SGHRS, CDR2 YFSETQ. The ends lost 6 bases at V and 4 bases at J; junction bases unmatched: 11. The CDR3 is CASKPQASGVYNEQFF. The CDR3 nucleotides read TGCGCCAGCAAACCGCAAGCTAGCGGGGTATACAATGAGCAGTTCTTC.

This clone was observed a few times. The chain couples TRBV19 to TRBJ1-4, with D unclear. Between the trimmed V and J ends, which lost 3 bases and 0 bases, there was a span of 11 bases. Germline CDR1 is LNHDA and CDR2 is SQIVND (reference sequence). This CDR3 region has 16 residues. CDR3 nucleotide sequence: TGTGCCAGTAGTATGGGTGGGAGAACAACTAATGAAAAACTGTTTTTT. It specifies CASSMGGRTTNEKLFF.

The gene calls are TRBV29-1 and TRBJ1-2, with D possibly TRBD1 on 6 matching bases. There are 14 residues in the CDR3. Trimming stripped 6 bases from V and 7 bases from J, with 21 bases between. In germline, CDR1 is SQVTM, CDR2 ANQGSEA. For the CDR3, the DNA is TGCAGCGTCGGACGGGACGGGTGGGGGGCTGGCTACACCTTC. It specifies CSVGRDGWGAGYTF. The complete variable domain, with remaining parts taken from reference TRBV29-1 and TRBJ1-2, reads SAVISQKPSRDICQRGTSLTIQCQVDSQVTMMFWYRQQPGQSLTLIATANQGSEATYESGFVIDKFPISRPNLTFSTLTVSNMSPEDSSIYLCSVGRDGWGAGYTFGSGTRLTVV.

The chain is built from TRBV27 and TRBJ1-4; D is unclear. This CDR3 is built from 13 residues. V was clipped by 6 bases and J by 1 base, with 6 bases between them. CDR1 is MNHEY and CDR2 is SMNVEV in the germline V gene (reference sequence). CDR3: CASSQRTNEKLFF. The CDR3 DNA is TGTGCCAGCAGCCAAAGAACTAATGAAAAACTGTTTTTT.

The chain couples TRBV4-1 to TRBJ2-2, with D maybe TRBD1 (7 bases). The CDR3 covers 17 residues. Trimming left V 0 bases short and J 4 bases short, with 15 bases between. Germline V CDR1 and CDR2: MGHRA, YSYEKL. CDR3 DNA: TGCGCCAGCAGCCAAGATAAGGCGGGACAGAGCACCGGGGAGCTGTTTTTT. Its translation: CASSQDKAGQSTGELFF.

The chain is built from TRBV6-2 or TRBV6-3 and TRBJ2-3; no reliable D call. The CDR3 has 14 residues. V was trimmed by 4 bases and J by 2 bases, leaving 10 bases between them. Germline CDR1 reads MNHEY; CDR2 reads SVGEGT. CDR3 loop: CASSSVQITDTQYF. In DNA form, the CDR3 reads TGTGCCAGCAGTTCGGTCCAGATCACAGATACGCAGTATTTT.